One sample yielded the 24 T cell receptor beta chains listed below, sequenced in a study of a mutant IDH1 vaccine in newly diagnosed glioma. Profiling relied on immunoSEQ multiplex PCR, and the TCRdb table lists in-frame clones only, not all of them. The sample lists approximately 110,000 clones, around 90% occurring once. As for time point: week 11, during vaccination. In the vaccine, a single dose held 300 ug of the mutant IDH1 20-mer peptide, along with topical imiquimod. Antigen specificity for these receptors is unknown. Sample: PBMCs, taken from a glioma patient whose treatment included an IDH1 peptide vaccine. Receptors originate from a woman in her forties or fifties with glioma.

V is TRBV5-1 and J is TRBJ2-5, with 7 positions matching TRBD2. V shed 0 bases, J shed 2 bases, and the junction held 4 bases outside the gene matches. CDR1 and CDR2 (germline): SGHRS, YFSETQ. This CDR3 is 15 amino acids long. The CDR3, as DNA: TGCGCCAGCAGCTTGGCGGCTAGCGGTCAAGAGACCCAGTACTTC. Its translation: CASSLAASGQETQYF.

CDR3 in DNA: TGTGCCAGCAGCCGAAGGACAGGGGAACCTAATGAAAAACTGTTTTTT. It yields the protein CASSRRTGEPNEKLFF. The chain uses TRBV7-9 and TRBJ1-4; TRBD1 matches at 9 bases. Per germline, CDR1 SEHNR and CDR2 FQNEAQ (reference sequence). This CDR3 spans 16 amino acids. J lost 3 bases, V lost 5 bases, and 7 bases had no gene match.

In its sample, this clone was seen once. The J gene is TRBJ1-1, the V gene TRBV5-1; tentatively, D is TRBD1 (6 bases). This CDR3 is built from 15 residues. The V end was cut by 5 bases, the J end by 5 bases, with 19 bases between. CDR1 and CDR2 from the germline V gene are SGHRS and YFSETQ. CDR3 sequence reads: CASRENGGRGTEAFF. The CDR3 coding sequence is TGCGCCAGCAGGGAAAATGGAGGGAGGGGGACTGAAGCTTTCTTT.

For this clone: Other nucleotide sequences from this sample produce the same CDR3. The gene calls are TRBV7-9 and TRBJ2-3, with a weak D call TRBD1 (6 bases). CDR1 and CDR2 from the germline V gene are SEHNR and FQNEAQ (reference sequence). V lost 5 bases and J 0 bases, leaving 12 bases between the germline ends. The CDR3 is 15 residues long. As DNA, the CDR3 is TGTGCCAGCAGCCCACAGGGTGTCAGCACAGATACGCAGTATTTT. The encoded protein is CASSPQGVSTDTQYF.

This chain uses TRBV6-4 with TRBJ2-7; D is unresolved. The CDR3 totals 12 residues. Deletions cut 8 bases from V and 6 bases from J, with 14 bases between. Germline CDR1 and CDR2: MRHNA and SNTAGT. CDR3 sequence reads: CASLPPSFEQYF. The CDR3 DNA follows: TGTGCCAGCCTACCTCCCTCTTTCGAGCAGTACTTC.

This chain's CDR3 is CASSQRRGSSYNEQFF. The CDR3 nucleotides are TGTGCCAGCAGCCAAAGACGTGGGAGCTCCTACAATGAGCAGTTCTTC. V gene TRBV5-6 combines with J gene TRBJ2-1; the D gene is possibly TRBD2 (5 bases). The germline CDR1 and CDR2 sequences are SGHDT and YYEEEE. Deletions cut 4 bases from V and 0 bases from J, with 14 bases between. The CDR3 extends over 16 amino acids.

V gene TRBV6-1 combines with J gene TRBJ1-3, with D possibly being TRBD1 (6 bases). Between the trimmed V and J ends, which lost 1 base and 4 bases, there was a span of 11 bases. CDR1 and CDR2 from the germline V gene are MNHNS and SASEGT. The CDR3 extends over 15 amino acids. CDR3 in amino acids: CASSEGRGWGNTIYF. The CDR3 DNA sequence: TGTGCCAGCAGTGAAGGAAGGGGGTGGGGAAACACCATATATTTT.

The chain links TRBV27 to TRBJ2-1; weak D call: TRBD2 (5 bases). Deletions cut 3 bases from V and 8 bases from J, with 11 bases between. The germline gives CDR1 MNHEY, CDR2 SMNVEV (reference sequence). The CDR3 is made up of 13 amino acids. CDR3 loop: CASSLRENDEQFF. Here the CDR3 DNA reads TGTGCCAGCAGTTTGAGGGAGAACGATGAGCAGTTCTTC.

The chain links TRBV18 to TRBJ1-2; maybe TRBD1 (5 bases). The CDR3 spans 15 residues. Germline V gene data show CDR1 as KGHSH and CDR2 as LQKENI. Trimming removed 5 bases at V and 4 bases at J, with 17 bases between. CDR3 DNA sequence: TGTGCCAGCTCATCCTTGACAGAGGCAGTCTATGGCTACACCTTC. Its translation: CASSSLTEAVYGYTF.

The V gene is TRBV6-5, the J gene TRBJ1-2; 7 nucleotides match TRBD1. This CDR3 region has 13 residues. Germline CDR1 reads MNHEY; CDR2 reads SVGAGI. V lost 5 bases to trimming and J lost 6 bases; unmatched junction nucleotides: 6. The CDR3 nucleotides are TGTGCCAGCAGTCTGGGACAGCGAAATGGCTACACCTTC. As protein: CASSLGQRNGYTF.

V usage is TRBV18 and J usage is TRBJ2-5, with 11 bases fitting TRBD1. V lost 3 bases to trimming and J lost 11 bases; unmatched junction nucleotides: 8. The CDR3 totals 14 residues. Germline assignment: CDR1 KGHSH and CDR2 LQKENI. The CDR3 loop reads CASSPGQGVGEQYF. CDR3 sequence (DNA): TGTGCCAGCTCACCGGGACAGGGGGTAGGTGAGCAGTACTTC.

This clone was picked up a small number of times. Germline is not matched at one junction end, which may reflect a read error. Other DNA sequences within the sample encode an identical CDR3. The chain joins TRBV5-6 to TRBJ2-5; the D gene is possibly TRBD2 (7 bases). This CDR3 has 13 residues. CDR1 and CDR2 (germline): SGHDT, YYEEEE. The CDR3 bases are TGTGCCAGCAGCTTGGGAGGGGGGGGCGGCGGGGACTTC. It is translated as CASSLGGGGGGDF.

This clone occurred once. The chain joins TRBV27 to TRBJ2-3; D gene unclear. Trimming removed 5 bases from V and 2 bases from J, with 17 bases in between. The germline gives CDR1 MNHEY, CDR2 SMNVEV (reference sequence). The CDR3 covers 16 residues. The CDR3 loop reads CASSPLGQADTDTQYF. In DNA form, the CDR3 reads TGTGCCAGCAGTCCCCTCGGCCAGGCTGACACAGATACGCAGTATTTT.

The chain employs TRBV5-4 and TRBJ1-4; no definite D call. Trimming took off 3 bases at V and 8 bases at J, with 14 bases between the two ends. Germline values: CDR1 SGHNT, CDR2 YYREEE (reference sequence). The CDR3 extends over 14 amino acids. The CDR3 sequence: CASSWGVGGEKLFF. DNA for the CDR3: TGTGCCAGCAGCTGGGGTGTGGGCGGGGAAAAACTGTTTTTT. Combining the CDR3 with reference TRBV5-4 and TRBJ1-4 gives the whole variable domain ETGVTQSPTHLIKTRGQQVTLRCSSQSGHNTVSWYQQALGQGPQFIFQYYREEENGRGNFPPRFSGLQFPNYSSELNVNALELDDSALYLCASSWGVGGEKLFFGSGTQLSVL.

CDR3: CASSRGVTSSGNTIYF. CDR3 nucleotides: TGCGCCAGCAGCCGGGGCGTGACAAGCTCTGGAAACACCATATATTTT. The genes are TRBV4-1 and TRBJ1-3, with a tentative D call TRBD1 (5 bases). Germline values: CDR1 MGHRA, CDR2 YSYEKL. V was cut by 4 bases and J by 0 bases, with 13 bases left in between. The CDR3 has 16 amino acids.

This rearrangement joins TRBV7-9 to TRBJ1-3; no reliable D call. This CDR3 has 16 amino acids. Germline lookup yields CDR1 SEHNR and CDR2 FQNEAQ (reference sequence). Deletions cut 0 bases from V and 3 bases from J, with 12 bases between. The CDR3 protein is CASSLAKAYVGNTIYF. CDR3 nucleotide sequence: TGTGCCAGCAGCTTAGCGAAAGCATACGTTGGAAACACCATATATTTT.

The chain joins TRBV28 to TRBJ2-7; a weak D match, TRBD2 (6 bases). Germline values: CDR1 MDHEN, CDR2 SYDVKM. This CDR3 is built from 14 residues. V lost 3 bases, J lost 3 bases, and 12 bases lay in between. DNA for the CDR3: TGTGCCAGCAGTTTCGGAGCGGGCCTCTACGAGCAGTACTTC. Translated, it gives CASSFGAGLYEQYF.

The chain has TRBV6-6 and TRBJ2-5; 11 bases line up with TRBD2. The closer fit of TRBJ2-7 to the DNA end suggests the J call may be wrong. The germline CDR1 and CDR2 sequences are MNHNY and SVGAGI (reference sequence). This CDR3 has 15 residues. The DNA of the CDR3 is TGTGCCAGCAGTTACTCAACTAGCGGGGGCTACGAGCAGTACTTC. As protein: CASSYSTSGGYEQYF.

This chain connects TRBV18 to TRBJ2-5; weak D call: TRBD2 (5 bases). Trimming took off 3 bases at V and 4 bases at J, with 15 bases between the two ends. The CDR3 is made up of 15 amino acids. Germline-derived CDR1 and CDR2 are KGHSH and LQKENI. CDR3 coding DNA: TGTGCCAGCTCACCGCGTCGAGAGGGTGGAGAGACCCAGTACTTC. Its protein product is CASSPRREGGETQYF.

The rearrangement uses TRBV7-3 and TRBJ1-6; D gene uncertain. The germline V gene has CDR1 SGHTA and CDR2 FQGTGA. The CDR3 consists of 13 residues. V was clipped by 4 bases and J by 10 bases, with 11 bases between them. The chain's CDR3 is CASSSQLTSPLHF. In DNA, the CDR3 is TGTGCCAGCAGCTCCCAATTAACCTCACCCCTCCACTTT. Full variable domain (remainder filled in from reference TRBV7-3 and TRBJ1-6): GAGVSQTPSNKVTEKGKYVELRCDPISGHTALYWYRQSLGQGPEFLIYFQGTGAADDSGLPNDRFFAVRPEGSVSTLKIQRTERGDSAVYLCASSSQLTSPLHFGNGTRLTVT.

The chain recombines TRBV15 with TRBJ2-7; 12 nucleotides line up with TRBD2. Germline loops: CDR1 LNHNV, CDR2 YYDKDF (reference sequence). CDR3 length equals 15 residues. V was clipped by 1 base and J by 3 bases; unmatched bases: 1. The CDR3 loop is CATSRGLAGVYEQYF. Written as DNA, the CDR3 is TGTGCCACCAGCAGAGGACTAGCGGGAGTCTACGAGCAGTACTTC.

The chain couples TRBV30 to TRBJ1-3; possibly TRBD1 for D (5 bases). V was clipped by 0 bases and J by 4 bases, with 13 bases between them. CDR3 length equals 15 residues. The V gene's germline CDR1 is GTSNPN and CDR2 SVGIG (reference sequence). The CDR3: CAWSVPGGSGNTIYF. The CDR3 coding sequence is TGTGCCTGGAGTGTACCCGGGGGGTCGGGAAACACCATATATTTT.

The gene calls are TRBV18 and TRBJ2-2; D unresolved. Trimming shortened V by 4 bases and J by 0 bases, and 12 bases separated the two germline ends. Germline CDR1 is KGHSH and CDR2 is LQKENI. The CDR3 is 16 amino acids. The CDR3: CASSLNPSSNTGELFF. In nucleotides, the CDR3 is TGTGCCAGCTCACTGAACCCCTCCTCGAACACCGGGGAGCTGTTTTTT. The whole variable domain, remainder taken from reference TRBV18 and TRBJ2-2, is NAGVMQNPRHLVRRRGQEARLRCSPMKGHSHVYWYRQLPEEGLKFMVYLQKENIIDESGMPKERFSAEFPKEGPSILRIQQVVRGDSAAYFCASSLNPSSNTGELFFGEGSRLTVL.

The genes are TRBV5-1 and TRBJ1-1; D might be TRBD1 (6 bases). Germline-derived CDR1 and CDR2 are SGHRS and YFSETQ. V was shortened by 4 bases and J by 3 bases, with 13 bases between the two germline ends. This CDR3 has 14 residues. CDR3 in amino acids: CASSMDRPYTEAFF. As DNA, the CDR3 is TGCGCCAGCAGCATGGACAGACCCTACACTGAAGCTTTCTTT.